Included here is one TCR beta chain sequence, with context. These data come from a study of T cell changes during pregnancy in multiple sclerosis. Assay: immunoSEQ multiplex PCR; the TCRdb copy retains only in-frame clones and omits some. The sample yields about 66,000 clones, roughly 90% seen once. The CDR3 is 14 amino acids. V lost 5 bases to trimming and J lost 5 bases, with 15 bases between them. Per the germline V gene, CDR1 is LNHDA and CDR2 is SQIVND (reference sequence). The sample consisted of CD8+ T cells from peripheral blood mononuclear cells, taken before pregnancy. This clonotype originated in a female donor with multiple sclerosis, enrolled in a pregnancy study. The rearrangement joins TRBV19 to TRBJ1-1, with no clear D. CDR3 sequence reads: CASSPALGRTEAFF. The DNA of the CDR3 is TGTGCCAGTAGTCCCGCGCTAGGGAGGACTGAAGCTTTCTTT.